Each of the 10 T cell receptor beta chains below was sequenced from the same sample in a study of blood T cells in healthy people across ages. Primers used in a second PCR of about 7 to 11 cycles were a sample-barcoded 5' primer and a J-beta primer mix. TCRdb passed the 5' RACE reads through MiXCR, listing each CDR3 protein once. Seen here are 2 million or so distinct CDR3 sequences, 49% observed once, and the top ten hold 2.1%. The sample comprised blood. These receptors all stem from a middle-aged woman in good health.

CDR3 region: CASSRGQYRYTF. The CDR3 DNA follows: TGTGCCAGCAGTAGGGGACAATATCGCTACACCTTC. The V gene is TRBV6-5, the J gene TRBJ1-2; D might be TRBD1 (6 bases). This CDR3 has 12 residues. Between the trimmed V and J ends, which lost 5 bases and 9 bases, there was a span of 13 bases. Germline V lookup: CDR1 MNHEY, CDR2 SVGAGI.

V gene TRBV5-1 combines with J gene TRBJ2-5, with a weak D call TRBD1 (6 bases). V lost 4 bases to trimming and J lost 4 bases, with 17 bases between them. CDR1 is SGHRS and CDR2 is YFSETQ in the germline V gene. CDR3 length: 15 amino acids. The CDR3 DNA is TGCGCCAGCAGCCCAATAGAAGGCAGGGGAGAGACCCAGTACTTC. It translates to CASSPIEGRGETQYF.

The rearrangement joins TRBV7-9 to TRBJ1-5; D is possibly TRBD1 (5 bases). The CDR3 totals 14 residues. Germline CDR1 SEHNR, CDR2 FQNEAQ (reference sequence). V lost 5 bases, J lost 7 bases, and 15 bases lay in between. The CDR3 spells CASSRGAAHQPQHF. In nucleotides, the CDR3 is TGTGCCAGCAGCCGGGGCGCGGCCCACCAGCCCCAGCATTTT.

The sample holds a few counts of this clonotype. The chain couples TRBV12-3 or TRBV12-4 to TRBJ2-3; D call uncertain. The CDR3 has 13 amino acids. V was cut by 9 bases and J by 2 bases, with 12 bases left in between. In DNA, the CDR3 is TGTGCCAGTAACACCATTCCCACAGATACGCAGTATTTT. Translated: CASNTIPTDTQYF.

The sample holds a few counts of this clonotype. This chain links TRBV27 with TRBJ1-4; a possible D gene is TRBD1 (5 bases). Trimming cost V 6 bases and J 3 bases, with 11 bases left between them. CDR1 MNHEY and CDR2 SMNVEV come from the germline V gene (reference sequence). CDR3 length: 14 residues. The CDR3 DNA is TGTGCCAGCAGCCGAGGGGTGGCTAATGAAAAACTGTTTTTT. This translates into CASSRGVANEKLFF.

This chain connects TRBV28 to TRBJ1-2; D is perhaps TRBD1 (5 bases). Germline-derived CDR1 and CDR2 are MDHEN and SYDVKM. V was trimmed by 3 bases and J by 4 bases, leaving 24 bases between them. The CDR3 is made up of 18 amino acids. CDR3 nucleotide sequence: TGTGCCAGCAGTTTTAAGGGGACCATCATTGGAACCCGCTATGGCTACACCTTC. This sequence encodes CASSFKGTIIGTRYGYTF.

V is TRBV20-1 and J is TRBJ2-7, with TRBD2 identical over 8 bases. The germline gives CDR1 DFQATT, CDR2 SNEGSKA (reference sequence). The CDR3 is 14 residues long. J lost 2 bases, V lost 1 base, and 4 bases had no gene match. CDR3 loop: CSARASGLTYEQYF. The CDR3 nucleotides are TGCAGTGCTAGAGCTAGCGGGCTTACCTACGAGCAGTACTTC.

This chain links TRBV7-2 with TRBJ2-5; D is undetermined. Looked up from germline, CDR1 is SGHTA and CDR2 is FQGNSA. This CDR3 has 15 amino acids. V was clipped by 1 base and J by 3 bases, with 12 bases between them. The CDR3 nucleotides are TGTGCCAGCAGCTTAGTCCGGGCTTCGGAAGAGACCCAGTACTTC. It is translated as CASSLVRASEETQYF. The full variable domain, completed using reference TRBV7-2 and TRBJ2-5, is GAGVSQSPSNKVTEKGKDVELRCDPISGHTALYWYRQSLGQGLEFLIYFQGNSAPDKSGLPSDRFSAERTGGSVSTLTIQRTQQEDSAVYLCASSLVRASEETQYFGPGTRLLVL.

The sample holds many counts of this clonotype. Mismatch with germline at one junction end may stem from a read error. The chain recombines TRBV5-1 with TRBJ2-5; D call uncertain. Per germline, CDR1 SGHRS and CDR2 YFSETQ. The CDR3 is 13 amino acids. CDR3 bases: TGTGCCAGCAGCTCAGGAATCCAAGAGACCCAGTACTTC. Amino acids: CASSSGIQETQYF. The complete variable domain, with remaining parts taken from reference TRBV5-1 and TRBJ2-5, reads KAGVTQTPRYLIKTRGQQVTLSCSPISGHRSVSWYQQTPGQGLQFLFEYFSETQRNKGNFPGRFSGRQFSNSRSEMNVSTLELGDSALYLCASSSGIQETQYFGPGTRLLVL.

The chain links TRBV5-1 to TRBJ1-2, with D possibly TRBD1 on 5 matching bases. Germline V gene lookup returns CDR1 SGHRS and CDR2 YFSETQ. V lost 3 bases and J lost 6, with 12 bases in between. This CDR3 has 13 amino acids. DNA of the CDR3: TGCGCCAGCAGCTACCAGCAGGGCGATGGCTACACCTTC. Its translation: CASSYQQGDGYTF.